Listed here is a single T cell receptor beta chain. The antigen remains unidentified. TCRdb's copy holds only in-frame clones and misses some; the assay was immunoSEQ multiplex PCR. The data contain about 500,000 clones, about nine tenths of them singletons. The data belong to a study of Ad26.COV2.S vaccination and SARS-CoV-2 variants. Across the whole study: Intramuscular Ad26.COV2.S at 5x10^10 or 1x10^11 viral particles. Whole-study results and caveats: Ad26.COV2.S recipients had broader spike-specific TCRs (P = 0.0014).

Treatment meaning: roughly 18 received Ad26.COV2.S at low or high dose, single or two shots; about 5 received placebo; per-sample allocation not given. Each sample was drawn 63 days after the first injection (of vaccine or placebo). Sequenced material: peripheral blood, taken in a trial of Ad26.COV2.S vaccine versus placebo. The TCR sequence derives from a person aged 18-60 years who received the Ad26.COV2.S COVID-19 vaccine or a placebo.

The CDR3: CASRRAGGTDTQYF. The CDR3 region has the DNA TGTGCCAGCCGACGAGCGGGTGGCACAGATACGCAGTATTTT. This chain connects TRBV19 to TRBJ2-3, with D possibly TRBD2 on 6 matching bases. This CDR3 has 14 amino acids. Germline lookup yields CDR1 LNHDA and CDR2 SQIVND (reference sequence). V was shortened by 9 bases and J by 1 base, with 14 bases between the two germline ends. Combining the CDR3 with reference TRBV19 and TRBJ2-3 gives the whole variable domain DGGITQSPKYLFRKEGQNVTLSCEQNLNHDAMYWYRQDPGQGLRLIYYSQIVNDFQKGDIAEGYSVSREKKESFPLTVTSAQKNPTAFYLCASRRAGGTDTQYFGPGTRLTVL.